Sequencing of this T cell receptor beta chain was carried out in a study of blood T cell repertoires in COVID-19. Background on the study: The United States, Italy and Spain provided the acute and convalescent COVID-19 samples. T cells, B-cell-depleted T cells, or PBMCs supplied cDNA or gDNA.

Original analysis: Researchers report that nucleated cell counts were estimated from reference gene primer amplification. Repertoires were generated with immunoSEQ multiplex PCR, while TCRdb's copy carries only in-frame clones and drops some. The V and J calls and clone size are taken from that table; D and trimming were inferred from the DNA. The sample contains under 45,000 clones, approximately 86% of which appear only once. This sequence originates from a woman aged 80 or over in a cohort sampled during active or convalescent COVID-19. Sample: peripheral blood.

This CDR3 reads CAISGGNFGWATQYF. Written as DNA, the CDR3 is TGTGCCATCAGTGGCGGGAATTTTGGGTGGGCTACGCAGTATTTT. This chain links TRBV10-3 with TRBJ2-3; D perhaps matches TRBD2 (6 bases). Germline V gene lookup returns CDR1 ENHRY and CDR2 SYGVKD. The CDR3 spans 15 residues. Trimming took off 4 bases at V and 8 bases at J, with 19 bases between the two ends.